Shown below are 23 T cell receptor beta chains from a single sample sequenced in a study of blood T cells in healthy people across ages. With a J-beta primer mix and a sample-barcoded 5' primer, a second PCR ran about 7 to 12 cycles. TCRdb analysed the 5' RACE reads with MiXCR anew, one entry per CDR3 protein. The sample records fewer than 800,000 distinct CDR3 sequences, around 25% being singletons. Another study also made use of these data, one on T cells of mothers and their children.

Input material: blood. The receptors were sampled from a boy aged 5-17 years in good health.

This clonotype was seen ten or more times. The chain carries TRBV5-1 and TRBJ2-5; D may be TRBD2 (6 bases). V was shortened by 2 bases and J by 2 bases, with 19 bases between the two germline ends. CDR1 and CDR2 (germline): SGHRS, YFSETQ. The CDR3 is 17 residues long. The CDR3 reads CASSFLGSGEIQETQYF. The CDR3 DNA sequence: TGCGCCAGCAGCTTTCTGGGGTCGGGAGAGATACAAGAGACCCAGTACTTC.

CDR3: CSAKEGNNNSPLHF. The CDR3 DNA reads TGCAGTGCTAAGGAGGGGAATAATAATTCACCCCTCCACTTT. The rearrangement joins TRBV20-1 to TRBJ1-6; D is perhaps TRBD1 (5 bases). The CDR3 consists of 14 residues. Trimming removed 4 bases at V and 5 bases at J, with 12 bases between. The V gene's germline CDR1 is DFQATT and CDR2 SNEGSKA (reference sequence).

This clonotype has ten or more counts. As DNA, the CDR3 is TGTGCCAGCAGCCCCCTCCCGCCTGAGGGGGTATTGGGTGAGCAGTTCTTC. This gives the protein CASSPLPPEGVLGEQFF. This chain connects TRBV9 to TRBJ2-5; D possibly corresponds to TRBD1 (6 bases). The J call may be wrong; the DNA end is better matched by TRBJ2-1. Germline loops: CDR1 SGDLS, CDR2 YYNGEE. The CDR3 has 17 residues.

This clonotype was detected only a few times. This rearrangement joins TRBV13 to TRBJ2-7; 8 bases line up with TRBD1. Germline assignment: CDR1 PRHDT and CDR2 FYEKMQ (reference sequence). V gave up 4 bases and J gave up 5 bases; unmatched junction bases: 7. The CDR3 spans 14 residues. CDR3 loop: CASSSGQDYDEQYF. DNA of the CDR3: TGTGCCAGCAGCTCGGGACAGGATTACGACGAGCAGTACTTC.

With respect to this clonotype: One end of the junction varies from germline; a read error may be responsible. The rearrangement uses TRBV27 and TRBJ2-2, with D hard to call. Germline V gene lookup returns CDR1 MNHEY and CDR2 SMNVEV (reference sequence). This CDR3 is 14 amino acids long. The CDR3, as DNA: TGTGCCGGCAGTCGATTGGGCGATACCGGGGAGCTGTTTTTT. As protein: CAGSRLGDTGELFF.

The chain is built from TRBV6-4 and TRBJ2-5; 7 nucleotides line up with TRBD1. Trimming at V came to 2 bases and at J to 3 bases, leaving 12 bases not matched to a gene. CDR1 and CDR2 (germline): MRHNA, SNTAGT. The CDR3 has 17 amino acids. DNA for the CDR3: TGTGCCAGCAGTGACCCCCTCGTGCAGGGGGAAAAAGAGACCCAGTACTTC. Its translation: CASSDPLVQGEKETQYF.

This clonotype was detected only a few times. The chain carries TRBV29-1 and TRBJ2-7; D not resolved. V lost 8 bases and J 1 base, leaving 21 bases between the germline ends. CDR3 length equals 15 residues. The germline V gene encodes CDR1 SQVTM and CDR2 ANQGSEA. CDR3 bases: TGCAGCCCATGCCAATTGGGTAGTCTATCCTACGAGCAGTACTTC. As protein: CSPCQLGSLSYEQYF.

The chain employs TRBV20-1 and TRBJ1-4; D is unclear. The germline CDR1 and CDR2 sequences are DFQATT and SNEGSKA (reference sequence). This CDR3 has 13 amino acids. Trimming shortened V by 1 base and J by 8 bases, and 11 bases separated the two germline ends. CDR3 sequence: CSARGGDFEKLFF. The DNA of the CDR3 is TGCAGTGCTAGAGGCGGGGATTTCGAAAAACTGTTTTTT.

This clonotype was recorded a few times. The V call is TRBV20-1, the J call TRBJ2-7; D remains unclear. V dropped 0 bases and J dropped 0 bases, with 9 bases sitting between them. CDR3 length: 14 amino acids. The V gene's germline CDR1 is DFQATT and CDR2 SNEGSKA (reference sequence). This CDR3 is CSARDRRTSYEQYF. The CDR3 nucleotides are TGCAGTGCTAGAGATCGCCGGACCTCCTACGAGCAGTACTTC.

The V and J genes are TRBV6-1 and TRBJ2-7, with 7 bases matching TRBD2. The CDR3 length is 12 residues. Germline loops: CDR1 MNHNS, CDR2 SASEGT. J gave up 0 bases and V 11 bases, and 4 bases lay outside the gene matches. The CDR3 region has the DNA TGTGCCGCGGGGGTGGGCTCCTACGAGCAGTACTTC. Translated: CAAGVGSYEQYF.

The chain carries TRBV28 and TRBJ1-2; 8 bases line up with TRBD1. Trimming removed 5 bases from V and 2 bases from J; junction bases left unmatched: 7. This CDR3 comprises 15 residues. CDR1 is MDHEN, CDR2 SYDVKM, per germline. CDR3 sequence reads: CASSGTGTGNYGYTF. CDR3 DNA: TGTGCCAGCAGTGGAACCGGGACAGGAAACTATGGCTACACCTTC.

This chain joins TRBV29-1 and TRBJ1-4, with 8 bases lining up with TRBD1. The V gene's germline CDR1 is SQVTM and CDR2 ANQGSEA. CDR3 size: 13 residues. V shed 1 base and J 6 bases; nucleotides not matched to a gene: 1. In nucleotides, the CDR3 is TGCAGCGTTGAAGGGGGACAGGATGAAAAACTGTTTTTT. This sequence encodes CSVEGGQDEKLFF.

J is TRBJ2-7 and V is TRBV13; no definite D call. The V gene's germline CDR1 is PRHDT and CDR2 FYEKMQ (reference sequence). Deletions cut 4 bases from V and 6 bases from J, with 10 bases between. The CDR3 totals 12 residues. The CDR3 is CASSSSPPEQYF. CDR3 DNA sequence: TGTGCCAGCAGCTCCAGCCCCCCCGAGCAGTACTTC.

Only a few counts were recorded for this clonotype. The chain joins TRBV2 to TRBJ2-1; tentative D call: TRBD2 (6 bases). The CDR3 has 17 residues. The ends were cut back, 0 bases at V and 9 bases at J, with 21 bases in the middle. Per germline, CDR1 SNHLY and CDR2 FYNNEI. In nucleotides, the CDR3 is TGTGCCAGCAGTGAAGCGGACGGGGGACCCCACAGATCTGAGCAGTTCTTC. As protein: CASSEADGGPHRSEQFF.

The rearrangement uses TRBV9 and TRBJ2-7; D is unresolved. This CDR3 is built from 15 residues. Germline V lookup: CDR1 SGDLS, CDR2 YYNGEE. Trimming shortened V by 2 bases and J by 3 bases, and 15 bases separated the two germline ends. The CDR3 DNA reads TGTGCCAGCAGCGTTGGCGGAAAGTCAATCTACGAGCAGTACTTC. It yields the protein CASSVGGKSIYEQYF.

This clonotype has a handful of counts. The V call is TRBV5-1, the J call TRBJ2-1; D may be TRBD1 (6 bases). The J call is doubtful: the DNA matches TRBJ2-7 better. Germline values: CDR1 SGHRS, CDR2 YFSETQ. The CDR3 loop spans 15 amino acids. CDR3 nucleotide sequence: TGCGCCAGCAGCTTGGAGGGGGACACATCCTACGAGCAGTACTTC. Protein product: CASSLEGDTSYEQYF.

This clonotype occurred a few times. The chain has TRBV18 and TRBJ1-1, with D possibly matching TRBD1 (6 bases). Looked up from germline, CDR1 is KGHSH and CDR2 is LQKENI. The length of the CDR3 is 17 residues. Deletions cut 0 bases from V and 0 bases from J, with 14 bases between. The CDR3 loop reads CASSPPGAPKMNTEAFF. The DNA for the CDR3 is TGTGCCAGCTCACCACCGGGGGCACCCAAGATGAACACTGAAGCTTTCTTT.

The chain recombines TRBV11-2 with TRBJ2-3; TRBD1 or TRBD2 may be the D gene (5 bases each). Germline V gene sequence: CDR1 SGHAT, CDR2 FQNNGV. The V end lost 5 bases, the J end lost 1 base, and 16 bases lay between the germline ends. The CDR3 loop spans 16 amino acids. The CDR3 loop is CASSTWDGDRTDTQYF. In nucleotides, the CDR3 is TGTGCCAGCAGCACCTGGGACGGAGACCGCACAGATACGCAGTATTTT. The complete variable domain, with remaining parts taken from reference TRBV11-2 and TRBJ2-3, reads EAGVAQSPRYKIIEKRQSVAFWCNPISGHATLYWYQQILGQGPKLLIQFQNNGVVDDSQLPKDRFSAERLKGVDSTLKIQPAKLEDSAVYLCASSTWDGDRTDTQYFGPGTRLTVL.

The chain employs TRBV4-2 and TRBJ1-2; D possibly corresponds to TRBD1 (5 bases). The V gene's germline CDR1 is LGHNA and CDR2 YNFKEQ. The CDR3 extends over 17 amino acids. Between the trimmed V and J ends, which lost 1 base and 4 bases, there was a span of 19 bases. The CDR3 is CASSQGGDGETFYGYTF. CDR3 DNA sequence: TGTGCCAGCAGCCAAGGGGGGGATGGTGAAACCTTCTATGGCTACACCTTC.

This clonotype was detected only a few times. J is TRBJ1-2 and V is TRBV5-6, with D possibly TRBD1 on 5 matching bases. V was cut by 0 bases and J by 4 bases, with 7 bases left in between. The CDR3 loop spans 13 amino acids. Germline-derived CDR1 and CDR2 are SGHDT and YYEEEE. This CDR3 reads CASSLDRTYGYTF. CDR3 in DNA: TGTGCCAGCAGCTTGGACAGGACCTATGGCTACACCTTC.

This clonotype was seen a handful of times. This rearrangement joins TRBV27 to TRBJ1-2; weak D call: TRBD1 (5 bases). This CDR3 has 13 residues. Per the germline V gene, CDR1 is MNHEY and CDR2 is SMNVEV (reference sequence). The germline V and J ends were trimmed by 0 bases and 7 bases, with 9 bases remaining between them. This CDR3 is CASSLSGGSGYTF. The CDR3 DNA is TGTGCCAGCAGTTTATCGGGGGGTAGTGGCTACACCTTC.

This sequence joins TRBV7-8 and TRBJ2-1, with 11 bases aligning to TRBD2. This CDR3 spans 18 amino acids. After removal of 5 bases from V and 8 bases from J, the junction contained 17 bases not matched to a gene. Germline V gene data show CDR1 as SGHVS and CDR2 as FQNEAQ. The CDR3 DNA follows: TGTGCCAGCAGCGCACCGGGACTAGCGGTTTTTATGGTCTATGAGCAGTTCTTC. Translating it yields CASSAPGLAVFMVYEQFF.

The rearrangement uses TRBV5-1 and TRBJ2-3, with TRBD1 as a possible D gene (6 bases). Germline values: CDR1 SGHRS, CDR2 YFSETQ. The CDR3 runs to 13 residues. With 4 bases removed from V and 6 bases from J, the gap between germline ends came to 12 bases. CDR3 residues: CASSQGQSDTQYF. The CDR3 DNA is TGCGCCAGCAGCCAGGGGCAATCGGATACGCAGTATTTT.